A selection of T cell receptor beta chains follows, all from one sample in a study of cytomegalovirus exposure and HLA in healthy donors. Measured with immunoSEQ multiplex PCR; TCRdb has only the in-frame clones, and not every one. Of about 340,000 clones in the sample, more than 80% were seen once. Sequences were obtained from PBMCs. The source is a woman under 30 in good health and CMV-seronegative. CDR3s include the opening cysteine and the closing phenylalanine or tryptophan. D genes are given only for firm matches. Size is omitted from some rows. Given values are once, few, many or a class for expanded clones.

V gene	D gene	clone size	J gene	CDR3 DNA	CDR3 protein
TRBV19	.	.	TRBJ1-1	TGTGCCAGTAGGACCACAGCCGAAGCTTTCTTT	CASRTTAEAFF
TRBV19	TRBD2	.	TRBJ2-1	TGTGCCAGTAGTATTCCAGGGAGGGATGAGCAGTTCTTC	CASSIPGRDEQFF
TRBV19	TRBD1	.	TRBJ1-1	TGTGCCAGTAGTACACCGGGACAGGGACGGATGACTGAAGCTTTCTTT	CASSTPGQGRMTEAFF
TRBV4-3	.	.	TRBJ2-4	TGCGCCAGCAGCCAACCGGGAGACAACATTCAGTACTTC	CASSQPGDNIQYF
TRBV7-2	TRBD2	.	TRBJ2-5	TGTGCCAGCAGCCCCCCGGGACTAGCCGGGGAGACCCAGTACTTC	CASSPPGLAGETQYF
TRBV7-8	.	.	TRBJ2-7	TGTGCCAGCAGCTTGAGCAGGGTCTCCTACGAGCAGTACTTC	CASSLSRVSYEQYF
TRBV19	.	.	TRBJ2-4	TGTGCCAGTAGTATAGAGGAGAAAAACATTCAGTACTTC	CASSIEEKNIQYF
TRBV27	TRBD2	.	TRBJ2-1	TGTGCCAGCAGCCTATCACTAGCGCCTTATTACAATGAGCAGTTCTTC	CASSLSLAPYYNEQFF
TRBV18	TRBD1	.	TRBJ1-2	TGTGCCAGCTCACCCTTCCGGACAGGGGAACACTATGGCTACACCTTC	CASSPFRTGEHYGYTF
TRBV19	TRBD1	.	TRBJ1-5	TGTGCCAGTAGTATAGCTAGACAGGGGGGCAATCAGCCCCAGCATTTT	CASSIARQGGNQPQHF
TRBV4-2	.	.	TRBJ1-1	TGTGCCAGCGGCGTAAGGGGCAACACTGAAGCTTTCTTT	CASGVRGNTEAFF
TRBV28	.	.	TRBJ2-2	TGTGCCAGCAGTCAGGTTCCCGGGGAGCTGTTTTTT	CASSQVPGELFF
TRBV27	.	.	TRBJ1-2	TGTGCCACCCCCCGCGGGCAGGTAATCTATGGCTACACCTTC	CATPRGQVIYGYTF
TRBV18	TRBD2	.	TRBJ2-3	TGTGCCAGCTCCATCCTTAGCGGGGAGAAAGATACGCAGTATTTT	CASSILSGEKDTQYF
TRBV27	TRBD2	.	TRBJ2-1	TGTGCCAGCAGTCCTAGCGGGACCTACAATGAGCAGTTCTTC	CASSPSGTYNEQFF
TRBV4-2	TRBD1	once	TRBJ1-2	TGTGCCAGCAGCGCCGGGACAGGGGACCTTTTGAACTATGGCTACACCTTC	CASSAGTGDLLNYGYTF
TRBV4-1	TRBD1	.	TRBJ2-7	TGCGCCAGCAGGCCTGGTCCCGGGACAGGAAAATACGAGCAGTACTTC	CASRPGPGTGKYEQYF
TRBV18	TRBD1	.	TRBJ1-2	TGTGCCAGCTCACTGGGACAGAACCTCTATGGCTACACCTTC	CASSLGQNLYGYTF
TRBV7-8	TRBD1	.	TRBJ2-3	TGTGCCAGCAGCCAAAGACCCGGGACAGGCCCAGATACGCAGTATTTT	CASSQRPGTGPDTQYF
TRBV2	.	few	TRBJ2-5	TGTGCCAGCAGTGCCCAGCGGGAGACCCAGTACTTC	CASSAQRETQYF
TRBV4-3	.	.	TRBJ2-7	TGCGCCAGCAGCCAAGAAGGTTACAGAAGTATTGCCTACGAGCAGTACTTC	CASSQEGYRSIAYEQYF
TRBV9	.	.	TRBJ2-7	TGTGCCAGCAGCTCAGATTCAGGGGTGCAGTACTTC	CASSSDSGVQYF
TRBV18	TRBD1	.	TRBJ1-4	TGTGCCAGCTCACCCCCGGGACAGGGAGAAAAACTGTTTTTT	CASSPPGQGEKLFF
TRBV28	.	.	TRBJ2-2	TGTGCCAGCAGTTTAACCCCACTGGAGTACACCGGGGAGCTGTTTTTT	CASSLTPLEYTGELFF
TRBV28	TRBD1	.	TRBJ1-5	TGTGCCAGCAGTTCGCCCTTGGACAGGGCATCCGGTCAGCCCCAGCATTTT	CASSSPLDRASGQPQHF
TRBV7-9	.	.	TRBJ2-7	TGTGCCAGCAGCTCGAGACTAGAGGGCTACGAGCAGTACTTC	CASSSRLEGYEQYF
TRBV9	.	.	TRBJ2-1	TGTGCCAGCAGCGTAGGTCGCCTAAGCTCCTACAATGAGCAGTTCTTC	CASSVGRLSSYNEQFF
TRBV4-2	.	.	TRBJ2-1	TGTGCCAGCAGCCAAGATCCGGTCGGGGGTGAGCAGTTCTTC	CASSQDPVGGEQFF
TRBV9	.	few	TRBJ2-1	TGTGCCAGCAGCGTAATGGCTACCTCCTCAGGTGAGCAGTTCTTC	CASSVMATSSGEQFF
TRBV7-6	TRBD1	.	TRBJ2-1	TGTGCCAGCAGTCCTACAGGGGGCTCCTACAATGAGCAGTTCTTC	CASSPTGGSYNEQFF
TRBV7-9	.	.	TRBJ2-7	TGTGCCAGCACCCCCCCGGGCGCCAGGGGCGAGCAGTACTTC	CASTPPGARGEQYF
TRBV7-9	.	.	TRBJ2-2	TGTGCCAGCAGCTTAGTTCCTAACACCGGGGAGCTGTTTTTT	CASSLVPNTGELFF
TRBV6-5	.	.	TRBJ1-1	TGTGCCAGCAGTTACTTAAGGACACCGTACACTGAAGCTTTCTTT	CASSYLRTPYTEAFF
TRBV7-2	.	.	TRBJ2-7	TGTGCCAGCAGCTTCGGGCAGGGAAGACACGAGCAGTACTTC	CASSFGQGRHEQYF
TRBV29-1	.	.	TRBJ1-4	TGCAGCGTTGAGGGGGGAACTAATGAAAAACTGTTTTTT	CSVEGGTNEKLFF
TRBV4-3	TRBD2	.	TRBJ2-1	TGCGCCAGCAGCCAAGGTTCTAGCGGGTACTACAATGAGCAGTTCTTC	CASSQGSSGYYNEQFF
TRBV28	TRBD2	.	TRBJ2-7	TGTGCCAGCAGGGAGAGGGGAGGGAGGTACTTC	CASRERGGRYF
TRBV7-2	.	.	TRBJ2-7	TGTGCCAGCAGCTTAGCAAGGGGCTACGAGCAGTACTTC	CASSLARGYEQYF
TRBV27	TRBD2	.	TRBJ2-3	TGTGCCAGCAGCCCGACTAGCGCGGGGGTAGATACGCAGTATTTT	CASSPTSAGVDTQYF
TRBV9	TRBD1	.	TRBJ1-2	TGTGCCAGCAGCGACAAGGACGAGGGGGCGGGTTATGGCTACACCTTC	CASSDKDEGAGYGYTF
TRBV4-3	TRBD2	once	TRBJ2-1	TGCGCCAGCAGCCAAGATCTTACTAGCGGCGCTTACAATGAGCAGTTCTTC	CASSQDLTSGAYNEQFF
TRBV7-2	.	.	TRBJ2-2	TGTGCCAGCAGCTTACCCGACGGGCGGGACACCGGGGAGCTGTTTTTT	CASSLPDGRDTGELFF
TRBV5-4	.	.	TRBJ2-1	TGTGCCAGCAGCTTGGGGCAGACGGGTTCCAATGAGCAGTTCTTC	CASSLGQTGSNEQFF
TRBV7-2	TRBD1	.	TRBJ1-2	TGTGCCAGCAGCCAACACCACAGGGGCGGCTACACCTTC	CASSQHHRGGYTF
TRBV7-8	.	.	TRBJ1-5	TGTGCCAGCAGCTTAGCGACAGTCTATAGCAATCAGCCCCAGCATTTT	CASSLATVYSNQPQHF
TRBV9	TRBD2	.	TRBJ2-7	TGTGCCAGCAGCGTAGGAGGGACTAGCGTCTACGAGCAGTACTTC	CASSVGGTSVYEQYF
TRBV29-1	.	.	TRBJ1-2	TGCAGCGCCCGCAAAGAGGTAGACTATGGCTACACCTTC	CSARKEVDYGYTF
TRBV6-5	TRBD1	.	TRBJ1-2	TGTGCCAGCAGCCTGGACAGGGGAAGGCAGGATGGCTACACCTTC	CASSLDRGRQDGYTF
TRBV15	.	.	TRBJ1-3	TGTGCCACCAGCACAGGGGTTGGAAACACCATATATTTT	CATSTGVGNTIYF
TRBV29-1	TRBD1	.	TRBJ2-3	TGCAGCGTTAAGGGACAGGGGGAACTGAGGCAGTATTTT	CSVKGQGELRQYF
TRBV19	TRBD2	.	TRBJ2-7	TGTGCCAGTAGTATAGAAGGGACTAGCGGAACCTCCTCCTACGAGCAGTACTTC	CASSIEGTSGTSSYEQYF
TRBV2	TRBD2	.	TRBJ2-7	TGTGCCAGCAGTGGACGGTTGGGGCTAGCGGGAGGGCGGTCCTACGAGCAGTACTTC	CASSGRLGLAGGRSYEQYF
TRBV13	.	.	TRBJ2-1	TGTGCCAGCAGCTTAGGTAGCGGCCTGAGCTCCTACAATGAGCAGTTCTTC	CASSLGSGLSSYNEQFF